This T cell receptor (beta chain) was found in a study of shared clonotypes between healthy human individuals. Study in general: Each donor had three CD4 naive, three CD4 memory, two CD8 naive and one CD8 memory plate. Study conclusions and caveats: Non-shared clonotypes had lower generation probabilities than clonotypes shared by all four sorted-subset donors.

Sequencing was performed with immunoSEQ multiplex PCR; in TCRdb, only in-frame clones are kept and a portion is missing. Of over a million clones in the sample, approximately 97% were seen once. Turning to this clone: Its antigen is not identified.

The junction had 6 bases not matched to a gene; V was cut back by 6 bases and J by 1 base. Germline assignment: CDR1 LNHNV and CDR2 YYDKDF (reference sequence). The CDR3 contains 14 residues. Sequenced: naive CD4+ T cells sorted from blood. Sample subset: CD45RA+ positively selected. The chain uses TRBV15 and TRBJ2-7; TRBD2 matches at 7 bases. The receptor comes from a man aged 25 to 45 in good health. The CDR3 bases are TGTGCCACCAGTCGCAAGCGGGAATCCTACGAGCAGTACTTC. Amino acids: CATSRKRESYEQYF.